These 25 T cell receptor beta chains were all obtained from the same sample, sequenced in a study. TCRdb itself ran the RT-PCR reads through MiXCR, one entry per CDR3 protein. The sample has around 700,000 distinct CDR3 sequences, 11% to 15% seen once. The source material was memory CD4+ T cells from blood. The receptor set was obtained from a female donor in good health, serving as a healthy control.

The rearrangement uses TRBV20-1 and TRBJ2-5; a weak D match, TRBD2 (5 bases). V lost 0 bases, J lost 3 bases, and 14 bases lay in between. Germline V gives CDR1 DFQATT, CDR2 SNEGSKA (reference sequence). The CDR3 runs 15 residues. The CDR3 DNA is TGCAGTGCTAGAGATCGGGGTAGCCTGAAAGAGACCCAGTACTTC. The encoded protein is CSARDRGSLKETQYF.

There are many counts of this clonotype. The CDR3 protein is CASSLVQGTETQYF. The CDR3 region has the DNA TGTGCCAGCAGTTTAGTACAGGGAACGGAGACCCAGTACTTC. The rearrangement links TRBV12-3 or TRBV12-4 to TRBJ2-5; maybe TRBD1 (6 bases). Trimming left V 1 base short and J 5 bases short, with 11 bases between. This CDR3 comprises 14 residues.

CDR3 amino acids: CSAREGQGTGELFF. CDR3 sequence (DNA): TGCAGTGCTAGGGAGGGACAGGGCACCGGGGAGCTGTTTTTT. The chain employs TRBV20-1 and TRBJ2-2; 9 positions match TRBD1. The CDR3 has 14 amino acids. Per germline, CDR1 DFQATT and CDR2 SNEGSKA (reference sequence). V was pared by 3 bases and J by 4 bases, with 3 bases of the junction left unmatched.

Ten or more counts support this clonotype. The J gene is TRBJ2-7, the V gene TRBV20-1; possibly TRBD1 or TRBD2 for D (5 bases each). Germline CDR1 and CDR2: DFQATT and SNEGSKA (reference sequence). V was cut by 3 bases and J by 6 bases, with 18 bases left in between. The length of the CDR3 is 14 residues. CDR3 sequence reads: CSARDPGRIGEQYF. Here the CDR3 DNA reads TGCAGTGCTAGGGACCCGGGACGCATTGGCGAGCAGTACTTC.

In its sample, this clonotype was seen many times. The rearrangement links TRBV20-1 to TRBJ2-3; either TRBD1 or TRBD2 may fit D (5 bases each). CDR1 DFQATT and CDR2 SNEGSKA come from the germline V gene (reference sequence). Trimming left V 3 bases short and J 4 bases short, with 17 bases between. This CDR3 has 15 residues. CDR3 sequence (DNA): TGCAGTGCTAGCCGGGACCGCGTCCCCCCAGATACGCAGTATTTT. Its protein is CSASRDRVPPDTQYF.

This rearrangement joins TRBV12-3 or TRBV12-4 to TRBJ1-6, with D possibly matching TRBD1 (5 bases). This CDR3 region has 14 residues. Trimming took off 6 bases at V and 7 bases at J, with 13 bases between the two ends. This CDR3 is CASSPKGLNSPLHF. CDR3 bases: TGTGCCAGCAGCCCTAAGGGGTTGAATTCACCCCTCCACTTT.

This clonotype has a handful of counts. This chain joins TRBV6-5 and TRBJ2-3; 15 nucleotides line up with TRBD2. With V trimmed by 4 bases and J by 9 bases, 11 bases remained unmatched. CDR3 length equals 17 residues. Germline V gene data show CDR1 as MNHEY and CDR2 as SVGAGI. CDR3 nucleotides: TGTGCCAGCAGTTCCTCTCCGGGACTAGCGGGGGGATGGACGCAGTATTTT. Its protein is CASSSSPGLAGGWTQYF.

A few counts support this clonotype. This chain links TRBV28 with TRBJ2-7, with D tentatively TRBD2 (6 bases). The CDR3 totals 15 residues. CDR1 and CDR2 (germline): MDHEN, SYDVKM. Trimming cost V 8 bases and J 4 bases, with 21 bases left between them. CDR3 nucleotides: TGTGCCAGCCAAGGGGAGGACCGTCTATCTTACGAGCAGTACTTC. Translated: CASQGEDRLSYEQYF.

Comment on this clonotype: A much more abundant neighbour one base away suggests this may be a read error. The gene calls are TRBV2 and TRBJ2-2; 9 bases are a match to TRBD1. This CDR3 spans 15 amino acids. J lost 3 bases, V lost 6 bases, and 5 bases had no gene match. The germline V gene encodes CDR1 SNHLY and CDR2 FYNNEI. The CDR3 coding sequence is TGTGCCAGCAGGGGAAGGACAGGGGACACCGGGGAGCTGTTTTTT. It translates to CASRGRTGDTGELFF. Combining the CDR3 with reference TRBV2 and TRBJ2-2 gives the whole variable domain EPEVTQTPSHQVTQMGQEVILRCVPISNHLYFYWYRQILGQKVEFLVSFYNNEISEKSEIFDDQFSVERPDGSNFTLKIRSTKLEDSAMYFCASRGRTGDTGELFFGEGSRLTVL.

In DNA form, the CDR3 reads TGCAGTGCTGCGACTAGCGGGAGTAATACGCAGTATTTT. This encodes CSAATSGSNTQYF. V usage is TRBV20-1 and J usage is TRBJ2-3; 12 bases agree with TRBD2. Germline CDR1 DFQATT, CDR2 SNEGSKA (reference sequence). This CDR3 is built from 13 residues. With 5 bases clipped from V and 7 bases from J, the junction kept 4 bases outside the gene matches.

The J gene is TRBJ2-7, the V gene TRBV7-2; 7 bases line up with TRBD1. CDR3 length: 14 amino acids. Germline V gene lookup returns CDR1 SGHTA and CDR2 FQGNSA. J gave up 7 bases and V 0 bases, and 6 bases lay outside the gene matches. The CDR3 is CASSLAVQGREQYF. The DNA of the CDR3 is TGTGCCAGCAGCTTAGCGGTACAGGGGCGAGAGCAGTACTTC. The entire variable domain, with the rest obtained from reference TRBV7-2 and TRBJ2-7, is as follows: GAGVSQSPSNKVTEKGKDVELRCDPISGHTALYWYRQSLGQGLEFLIYFQGNSAPDKSGLPSDRFSAERTGGSVSTLTIQRTQQEDSAVYLCASSLAVQGREQYFGPGTRLTVT.

This clonotype was seen a few times. This chain connects TRBV20-1 to TRBJ2-7; TRBD1 aligns across 8 bases. This CDR3 is built from 17 residues. In germline, CDR1 is DFQATT, CDR2 SNEGSKA (reference sequence). The V segment lost 3 bases and the J segment 2 bases; nucleotides outside the gene matches: 15. The CDR3 nucleotides are TGCAGTGCTAGTTCCCTGAAGACAGGGGCGGTCACCTACGAGCAGTACTTC. This sequence encodes CSASSLKTGAVTYEQYF.

A few counts support this clonotype. The chain joins TRBV6-5 to TRBJ2-7; 12 bases align to TRBD1. Germline V CDR1 and CDR2: MNHEY, SVGAGI. The CDR3 is made up of 14 amino acids. V was clipped by 6 bases and J by 12 bases; unmatched bases: 12. The CDR3 region has the DNA TGTGCCAGCAGCCCCGGGACAGGGGGCCGGGGTCGGTACTTC. This translates into CASSPGTGGRGRYF.

CDR3 sequence: CASSLGQGTHNEQFF. The CDR3 DNA reads as TGTGCCAGCAGCTTGGGGCAGGGGACCCACAATGAGCAGTTCTTC. This chain connects TRBV7-9 to TRBJ2-1; D perhaps matches TRBD1 (6 bases). This CDR3 region has 15 residues. Between the trimmed V and J ends, which lost 3 bases and 5 bases, there was a span of 14 bases. Germline V gene sequence: CDR1 SEHNR, CDR2 FQNEAQ (reference sequence).

This clonotype has a handful of counts. The chain combines TRBV3-1 with TRBJ1-2; D not resolved. V was trimmed by 0 bases and J by 9 bases, leaving 8 bases between them. This CDR3 comprises 12 residues. The germline V gene encodes CDR1 LGHDT and CDR2 YNNKEL (reference sequence). DNA for the CDR3: TGTGCCAGCAGCCAAGATCGGGCAAGCTACACCTTC. Its translation: CASSQDRASYTF.

The chain is built from TRBV7-9 and TRBJ1-1; D is possibly TRBD1 (6 bases). Germline-derived CDR1 and CDR2 are SEHNR and FQNEAQ (reference sequence). Trimming stripped 1 base from V and 5 bases from J, with 14 bases between. The CDR3 extends over 15 amino acids. CDR3 sequence (DNA): TGTGCCAGCAGCTTAGAAACCCACAGGGATACTGAAGCTTTCTTT. Amino acids: CASSLETHRDTEAFF.

A few counts support this clonotype. The gene calls are TRBV5-1 and TRBJ2-5; the D gene is possibly TRBD2 (6 bases). The CDR3 loop spans 15 amino acids. V lost 1 base and J 5 bases, leaving 15 bases between the germline ends. The germline V gene encodes CDR1 SGHRS and CDR2 YFSETQ. CDR3 region: CASSLFAGLRETQYF. The CDR3 bases are TGCGCCAGCAGCTTGTTTGCGGGGTTGAGGGAGACCCAGTACTTC.

The table lists this clonotype with a few counts. V gene TRBV28 combines with J gene TRBJ1-3; D is ambiguous. The CDR3 spans 12 residues. The V and J ends lost 10 bases and 0 bases respectively, with 7 bases between them. Germline V gene sequence: CDR1 MDHEN, CDR2 SYDVKM. The CDR3 sequence is CATINSGNTIYF. The CDR3 DNA reads TGTGCCACCATCAACTCTGGAAACACCATATATTTT.

The chain employs TRBV5-6 and TRBJ1-1, with D possibly TRBD1 on 5 matching bases. Trimming took off 0 bases at V and 4 bases at J, with 13 bases between the two ends. The CDR3 covers 15 residues. CDR1 is SGHDT, CDR2 YYEEEE, per germline. CDR3 bases: TGTGCCAGCAGCTTGGTCAGCGGGGGGATCACTGAAGCTTTCTTT. It codes for CASSLVSGGITEAFF.

The sample holds one count of this clonotype. The chain has TRBV28 and TRBJ1-6; D unresolved. Trimming shortened V by 3 bases and J by 10 bases, and 10 bases separated the two germline ends. Per germline, CDR1 MDHEN and CDR2 SYDVKM. The CDR3 loop spans 13 amino acids. CDR3 DNA sequence: TGTGCCAGCAGTTTTGCCACCAACTCACCCCTCCACTTT. As protein: CASSFATNSPLHF.

This clonotype showed up just a few times. CDR3: CSARDIQGGVYTEAFF. The CDR3 bases are TGCAGTGCTAGAGATATCCAGGGGGGGGTGTACACTGAAGCTTTCTTT. This chain links TRBV20-1 with TRBJ1-1, with 7 positions matching TRBD1. Germline CDR1 reads DFQATT; CDR2 reads SNEGSKA (reference sequence). The CDR3 length is 16 residues. Losses at the gene ends were 0 bases for V and 3 bases for J; bases not matched to a gene: 10.

This clonotype was picked up many times. The genes are TRBV7-2 and TRBJ1-5, with D unclear. Deletions cut 4 bases from V and 6 bases from J, with 10 bases between. Germline CDR1 SGHTA, CDR2 FQGNSA. The CDR3 sequence is 13 residues long. DNA for the CDR3: TGTGCCAGCAGCTACGAATTCATTCAGCCCCAGCATTTT. It translates to CASSYEFIQPQHF.

The chain combines TRBV12-5 with TRBJ2-3, with D uncertain. The CDR3 runs to 12 residues. Trimming took 6 bases from V and 6 from J, leaving 10 bases between them. Per the germline V gene, CDR1 is LGHNT and CDR2 is FRNRAP. The CDR3 loop is CASGRGWDTQYF. CDR3 DNA: TGTGCTAGTGGGAGAGGATGGGATACGCAGTATTTT.

This clonotype turned up a few times. The gene calls are TRBV25-1 and TRBJ1-2; D is undetermined. The CDR3 is made up of 13 amino acids. CDR1 is MGHDK, CDR2 SYGVNS, per germline. Trimming took 9 bases from V and 4 from J, leaving 15 bases between them. CDR3 amino acids: CASNSGRGYGYTF. For the CDR3, the DNA is TGTGCCAGTAACTCCGGGCGAGGCTATGGCTACACCTTC.

The V call is TRBV3-1, the J call TRBJ1-6, with D possibly TRBD1 on 6 matching bases. V gave up 1 base and J gave up 9 bases, with 13 bases separating them. The germline V gene encodes CDR1 LGHDT and CDR2 YNNKEL (reference sequence). The CDR3 length is 15 residues. DNA for the CDR3: TGTGCCAGCAGCCAAGGGGCAGGGGCCAGTTCACCCCTCCACTTT. It encodes CASSQGAGASSPLHF.